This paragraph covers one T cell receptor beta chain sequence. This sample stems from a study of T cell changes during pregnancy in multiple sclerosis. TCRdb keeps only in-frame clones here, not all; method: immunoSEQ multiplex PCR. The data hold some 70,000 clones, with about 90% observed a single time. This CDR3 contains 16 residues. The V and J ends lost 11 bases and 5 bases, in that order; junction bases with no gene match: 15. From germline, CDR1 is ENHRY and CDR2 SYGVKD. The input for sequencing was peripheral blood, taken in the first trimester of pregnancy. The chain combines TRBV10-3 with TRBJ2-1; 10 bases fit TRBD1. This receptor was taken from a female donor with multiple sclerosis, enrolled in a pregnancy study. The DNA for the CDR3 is TGTGCCGTAACAACGTCCGGGACAGGGGCTGACAATGAGCAGTTCTTC. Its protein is CAVTTSGTGADNEQFF.